These T cell receptor beta chains were read from a single sample in a study of T cells after posttransplantation cyclophosphamide. TCRdb's copy holds only in-frame clones and misses some; the assay was immunoSEQ multiplex PCR. The sample lists 10,000 or so clones; around four fifths were seen once. Sequencing was performed on PBMCs, taken about 1,800 days after allogeneic stem cell transplant with posttransplant cyclophosphamide. Receptor source: a female patient aged 50-59 years who received an allogeneic stem cell transplant from a related donor, was CMV-positive, and had no GVHD. Some T cells may have come from the graft donor. The CDR3 runs from the conserved cysteine through the conserved F or W. The order of the fields is CDR3 DNA, CDR3 protein, D gene, CDR3 length, J gene, V gene, clone size. A D gene is named only where the DNA matches it firmly. Only part of the rows carry a size: once, few, many, or a class if the clone is expanded.

cdr3_nt: TGTGCCAGCAGTCAGACTCGGAACACTGAAGCTTTCTTT; cdr3_aa: CASSQTRNTEAFF; d_call: .; cdr3_length: 13; j_call: TRBJ1-1; v_call: TRBV6-5; clone_size: .
cdr3_nt: TGTGCCACTTCAGGGGATCGCTACGAGCAGTACTTC; cdr3_aa: CATSGDRYEQYF; d_call: .; cdr3_length: 12; j_call: TRBJ2-7; v_call: TRBV19; clone_size: .
cdr3_nt: TGTGCCAGCATTGGGACAGGGGATGGCTACACCTTC; cdr3_aa: CASIGTGDGYTF; d_call: TRBD1; cdr3_length: 12; j_call: TRBJ1-2; v_call: TRBV2; clone_size: few
cdr3_nt: TGTGCCACCAGGGAGGGGGCCAGCAATCAGCCCCAGCATTTT; cdr3_aa: CATREGASNQPQHF; d_call: TRBD1; cdr3_length: 14; j_call: TRBJ1-5; v_call: TRBV15; clone_size: .
cdr3_nt: TGTGCCAGCCGGGACAGGGGATTGGATGAGCAGTTCTTC; cdr3_aa: CASRDRGLDEQFF; d_call: TRBD1; cdr3_length: 13; j_call: TRBJ2-1; v_call: TRBV19; clone_size: once
cdr3_nt: TGTGCCAGCAGCCAGGACAGCCGGCAAATTTATGGCTACACCTTC; cdr3_aa: CASSQDSRQIYGYTF; d_call: .; cdr3_length: 15; j_call: TRBJ1-2; v_call: TRBV11-2; clone_size: .
cdr3_nt: TGTGCCAGCAGCCAGGGGGGTACCGGAGGGTACAATGAGCAGTTCTTC; cdr3_aa: CASSQGGTGGYNEQFF; d_call: .; cdr3_length: 16; j_call: TRBJ2-1; v_call: TRBV11-1; clone_size: .
cdr3_nt: TGCGCCAGCAGACAGACTAGCGGGACAACCTACGAGCAGTACTTC; cdr3_aa: CASRQTSGTTYEQYF; d_call: TRBD2; cdr3_length: 15; j_call: TRBJ2-7; v_call: TRBV5-1; clone_size: .
cdr3_nt: TGTGCCAGCAGCTCTAGTTCAGGGGTAGATACGCAGTATTTT; cdr3_aa: CASSSSSGVDTQYF; d_call: .; cdr3_length: 14; j_call: TRBJ2-3; v_call: TRBV6-4; clone_size: few
cdr3_nt: TGTGCCAGTAGTATGATTTGGGAGAAGCTCTTCAACTATGGCTACACCTTC; cdr3_aa: CASSMIWEKLFNYGYTF; d_call: .; cdr3_length: 17; j_call: TRBJ1-2; v_call: TRBV19; clone_size: .
cdr3_nt: TGTGCCAGCAGCTTAGTTGGCGGGAGGGAGTTTTCAGATACGCAGTATTTT; cdr3_aa: CASSLVGGREFSDTQYF; d_call: TRBD2; cdr3_length: 17; j_call: TRBJ2-3; v_call: TRBV7-6; clone_size: .
cdr3_nt: TGTGCCAGCAGCCCTGGACAGGGGCCTTACAATGAGCAGTTCTTC; cdr3_aa: CASSPGQGPYNEQFF; d_call: TRBD1; cdr3_length: 15; j_call: TRBJ2-1; v_call: TRBV7-9; clone_size: .
cdr3_nt: TGTGCCAGCTTTTTGCGGGAGCAGTTCTTC; cdr3_aa: CASFLREQFF; d_call: .; cdr3_length: 10; j_call: TRBJ2-1; v_call: TRBV6-6; clone_size: medium-sized
cdr3_nt: TGTGCCAGCAGTGAAGCGAGGTACCAAGGGACCCAGTACTTC; cdr3_aa: CASSEARYQGTQYF; d_call: .; cdr3_length: 14; j_call: TRBJ2-5; v_call: TRBV6-1; clone_size: .
cdr3_nt: TGTGCCAGCAGCCCCGCCGGGCGGGAGGCGAGCTACACCTTC; cdr3_aa: CASSPAGREASYTF; d_call: .; cdr3_length: 14; j_call: TRBJ1-2; v_call: TRBV5-6; clone_size: .
cdr3_nt: TGTGCCAGCAGTGAATTTCCGGGGGGCACGGCTGCTAATGAAAAACTGTTTTTT; cdr3_aa: CASSEFPGGTAANEKLFF; d_call: .; cdr3_length: 18; j_call: TRBJ1-4; v_call: TRBV25-1; clone_size: .
cdr3_nt: TGTGCCACCAGCAGAGATTGGCAGGGCGACTCCAATGAGCAGTTCTTC; cdr3_aa: CATSRDWQGDSNEQFF; d_call: .; cdr3_length: 16; j_call: TRBJ2-1; v_call: TRBV15; clone_size: .
cdr3_nt: TGTGCCAGCAGAGGTTCTTGGGACAGGGATTACGAGCAGTACTTC; cdr3_aa: CASRGSWDRDYEQYF; d_call: TRBD1; cdr3_length: 15; j_call: TRBJ2-7; v_call: TRBV7-9; clone_size: .
cdr3_nt: TGTGCCATCAGTGCAGCGGGAGGTTCGGTCCAGTTCTTC; cdr3_aa: CAISAAGGSVQFF; d_call: TRBD2; cdr3_length: 13; j_call: TRBJ2-1; v_call: TRBV10-3; clone_size: once
cdr3_nt: TGTGCCAGCAGTTTCCAGGGGCAAGCCAATCAGCCCCAGCATTTT; cdr3_aa: CASSFQGQANQPQHF; d_call: .; cdr3_length: 15; j_call: TRBJ1-5; v_call: TRBV27; clone_size: .
cdr3_nt: TGTGCCACCAGCAAAGGAGGGAGCGGGATGCGTCAAGAAAAGCAGTTCTTC; cdr3_aa: CATSKGGSGMRQEKQFF; d_call: TRBD2; cdr3_length: 17; j_call: TRBJ2-1; v_call: TRBV15; clone_size: medium-sized
cdr3_nt: TGCGCCAGCAGCCAAGACCCCAGGGGGAACACCGGGGAGCTGTTTTTT; cdr3_aa: CASSQDPRGNTGELFF; d_call: .; cdr3_length: 16; j_call: TRBJ2-2; v_call: TRBV4-3; clone_size: .
cdr3_nt: TGTGCCTGGAGTGCCGGGACTCCCTGGGTCGAGCAGTACTTC; cdr3_aa: CAWSAGTPWVEQYF; d_call: .; cdr3_length: 14; j_call: TRBJ2-7; v_call: TRBV30; clone_size: .
cdr3_nt: TGTGCCAGCAGCCAATCGGACAGGCGTCGGAACTATAGCAATCAGCCCCAGCATTTT; cdr3_aa: CASSQSDRRRNYSNQPQHF; d_call: TRBD1; cdr3_length: 19; j_call: TRBJ1-5; v_call: TRBV14; clone_size: .
cdr3_nt: TGTGCCAGCAGTTCGGGGGGGGGACCCAATCAGCCCCAGCATTTT; cdr3_aa: CASSSGGGPNQPQHF; d_call: .; cdr3_length: 15; j_call: TRBJ1-5; v_call: TRBV27; clone_size: .
cdr3_nt: TGTGCCTGGAGTGTAAGGGACAGCGGGGGAAGCACCATATATTTT; cdr3_aa: CAWSVRDSGGSTIYF; d_call: TRBD1; cdr3_length: 15; j_call: TRBJ1-3; v_call: TRBV30; clone_size: .
cdr3_nt: TGTGCCAGTAGTATCATAGGGGGAAAACTGTTTTTT; cdr3_aa: CASSIIGGKLFF; d_call: .; cdr3_length: 12; j_call: TRBJ1-4; v_call: TRBV19; clone_size: .
cdr3_nt: TGTGCCAGCAGTTCGGGACTAGCGGGAGGCCAAGAGACCCAGTACTTC; cdr3_aa: CASSSGLAGGQETQYF; d_call: TRBD2; cdr3_length: 16; j_call: TRBJ2-5; v_call: TRBV27; clone_size: .
cdr3_nt: TGCAGCGTTGAAGATCAGTTGCGGGGTCGGTCCTACAATGAGCAGTTCTTC; cdr3_aa: CSVEDQLRGRSYNEQFF; d_call: .; cdr3_length: 17; j_call: TRBJ2-1; v_call: TRBV29-1; clone_size: .
cdr3_nt: TGTGCCAGCAGCGGCCCGAGCGGGGGCACCGGGGAGCTGTTTTTT; cdr3_aa: CASSGPSGGTGELFF; d_call: TRBD2; cdr3_length: 15; j_call: TRBJ2-2; v_call: TRBV6-4; clone_size: .
cdr3_nt: TGTGCCTGGAGTATCAGGGGGCTCACAGATACGCAGTATTTT; cdr3_aa: CAWSIRGLTDTQYF; d_call: TRBD1; cdr3_length: 14; j_call: TRBJ2-3; v_call: TRBV30; clone_size: .
cdr3_nt: TGCGCCAGCAGCTTGGCAGGTCAGCTTGAAGCTTTCTTT; cdr3_aa: CASSLAGQLEAFF; d_call: .; cdr3_length: 13; j_call: TRBJ1-1; v_call: TRBV5-1; clone_size: .
cdr3_nt: TGTGCCAGCTCACCGAGCAATGAGCAGTTCTTC; cdr3_aa: CASSPSNEQFF; d_call: .; cdr3_length: 11; j_call: TRBJ2-1; v_call: TRBV18; clone_size: .
cdr3_nt: TGTGCCAGCAGCTTAGGTGGGACTAGCCAAGAGACCCAGTACTTC; cdr3_aa: CASSLGGTSQETQYF; d_call: TRBD2; cdr3_length: 15; j_call: TRBJ2-5; v_call: TRBV11-3; clone_size: .
cdr3_nt: TGCGCCAGCGGCCTCACTCCGGGACTAGCGGGAAACGAGCAGTACTTC; cdr3_aa: CASGLTPGLAGNEQYF; d_call: TRBD2; cdr3_length: 16; j_call: TRBJ2-7; v_call: TRBV5-1; clone_size: .
cdr3_nt: TGTGCCAGCAGCGTAGCTACTCGGGAACCTTTTGAAGAGACCCAGTACTTC; cdr3_aa: CASSVATREPFEETQYF; d_call: .; cdr3_length: 17; j_call: TRBJ2-5; v_call: TRBV9; clone_size: .
cdr3_nt: TGCGCCAGCAGCCAGAGCCCACTAGGGGGATTCTCCTACGAGCAGTACTTC; cdr3_aa: CASSQSPLGGFSYEQYF; d_call: .; cdr3_length: 17; j_call: TRBJ2-7; v_call: TRBV4-1; clone_size: .
cdr3_nt: TGTGCCAGCAGCGTAGATGCGGTGAGCGGAGCGCCCTCCTACAATGAGCAGTTCTTC; cdr3_aa: CASSVDAVSGAPSYNEQFF; d_call: .; cdr3_length: 19; j_call: TRBJ2-1; v_call: TRBV9; clone_size: .
cdr3_nt: TGTGCCAGCAGTAGTAGCGGGGGAGTCTACGAGCAGTACTTC; cdr3_aa: CASSSSGGVYEQYF; d_call: TRBD2; cdr3_length: 14; j_call: TRBJ2-7; v_call: TRBV6-5; clone_size: .